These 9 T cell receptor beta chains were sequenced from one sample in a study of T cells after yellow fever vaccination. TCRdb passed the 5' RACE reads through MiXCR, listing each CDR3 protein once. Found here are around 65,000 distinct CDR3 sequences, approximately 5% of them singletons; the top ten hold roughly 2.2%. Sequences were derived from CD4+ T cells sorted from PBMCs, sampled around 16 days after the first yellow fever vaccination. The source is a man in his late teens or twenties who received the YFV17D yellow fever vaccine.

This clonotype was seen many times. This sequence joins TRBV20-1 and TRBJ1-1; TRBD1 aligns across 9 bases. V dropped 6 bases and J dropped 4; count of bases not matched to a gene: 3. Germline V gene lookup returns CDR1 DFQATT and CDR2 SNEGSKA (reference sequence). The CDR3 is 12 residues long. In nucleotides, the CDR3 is TGCAGTGCCAGGGACAGGGCCACTGAAGCTTTCTTT. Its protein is CSARDRATEAFF.

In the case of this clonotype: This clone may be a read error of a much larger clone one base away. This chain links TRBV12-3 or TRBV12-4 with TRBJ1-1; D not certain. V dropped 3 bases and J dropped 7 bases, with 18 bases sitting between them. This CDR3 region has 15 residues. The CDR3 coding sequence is TGTGCCAGCAGTTTGAGGGTGGGAATGAAGAATGAAGCTTTCTTT. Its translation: CASSLRVGMKNEAFF.

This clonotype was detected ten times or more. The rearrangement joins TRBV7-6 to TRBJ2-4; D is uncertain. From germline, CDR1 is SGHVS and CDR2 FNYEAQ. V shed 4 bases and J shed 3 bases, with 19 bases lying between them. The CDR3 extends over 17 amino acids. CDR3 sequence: CASSSFKGPVGKNIQYF. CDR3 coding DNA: TGTGCCAGCAGCTCGTTTAAGGGCCCCGTAGGCAAAAACATTCAGTACTTC. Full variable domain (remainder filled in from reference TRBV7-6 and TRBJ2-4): GAGVSQSPRYKVTKRGQDVALRCDPISGHVSLYWYRQALGQGPEFLTYFNYEAQQDKSGLPNDRFSAERPEGSISTLTIQRTEQRDSAMYRCASSSFKGPVGKNIQYFGAGTRLSVL.

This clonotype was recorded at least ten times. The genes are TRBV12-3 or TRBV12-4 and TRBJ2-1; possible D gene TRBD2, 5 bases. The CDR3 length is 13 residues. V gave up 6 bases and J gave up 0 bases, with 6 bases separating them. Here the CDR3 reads CASRRASYNEQFF. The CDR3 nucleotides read TGTGCCAGCAGGCGGGCCTCCTACAATGAGCAGTTCTTC.

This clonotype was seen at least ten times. CDR3 in DNA: TGTGCCAGCAGCCGTGGGGAGGGTTATGAGCAGTTCTTC. It is translated as CASSRGEGYEQFF. The chain recombines TRBV3-1 with TRBJ2-1; TRBD2 matches at 7 bases. Trimming cost V 4 bases and J 8 bases; bases outside gene matches: 5. CDR1 is LGHDT, CDR2 YNNKEL, per germline (reference sequence). This CDR3 is 13 amino acids long.

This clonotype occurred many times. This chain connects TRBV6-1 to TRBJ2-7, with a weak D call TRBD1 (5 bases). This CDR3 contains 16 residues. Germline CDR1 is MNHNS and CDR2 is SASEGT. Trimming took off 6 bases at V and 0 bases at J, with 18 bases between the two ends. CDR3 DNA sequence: TGTGCCAGCAGGGACCCTCACAGGTTAAGCTCCTACGAGCAGTACTTC. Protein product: CASRDPHRLSSYEQYF.

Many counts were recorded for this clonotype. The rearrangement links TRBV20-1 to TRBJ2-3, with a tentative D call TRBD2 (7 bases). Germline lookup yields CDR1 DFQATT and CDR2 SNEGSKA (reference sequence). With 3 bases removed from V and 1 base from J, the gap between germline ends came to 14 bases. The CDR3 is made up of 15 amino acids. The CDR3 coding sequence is TGCAGTGCTAGGCGGGGGCGGGACGGCACAGATACGCAGTATTTT. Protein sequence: CSARRGRDGTDTQYF.

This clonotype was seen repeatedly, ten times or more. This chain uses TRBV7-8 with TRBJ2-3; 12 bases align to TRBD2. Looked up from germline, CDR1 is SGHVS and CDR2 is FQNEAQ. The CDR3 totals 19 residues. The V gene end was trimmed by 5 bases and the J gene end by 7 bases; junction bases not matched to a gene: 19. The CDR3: CASSQGQDQRGLAGNTQYF. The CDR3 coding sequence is TGTGCCAGCAGCCAAGGACAGGACCAAAGGGGACTAGCGGGCAATACGCAGTATTTT.

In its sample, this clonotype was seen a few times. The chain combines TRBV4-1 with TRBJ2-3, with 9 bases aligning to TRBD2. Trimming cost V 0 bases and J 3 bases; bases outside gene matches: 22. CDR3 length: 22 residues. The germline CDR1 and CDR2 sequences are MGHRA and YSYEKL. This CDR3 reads CASSQEKPSGAGSWGRTDTQYF. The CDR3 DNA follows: TGCGCCAGCAGCCAAGAGAAACCTAGCGGGGCGGGGTCGTGGGGCCGAACAGATACGCAGTATTTT.